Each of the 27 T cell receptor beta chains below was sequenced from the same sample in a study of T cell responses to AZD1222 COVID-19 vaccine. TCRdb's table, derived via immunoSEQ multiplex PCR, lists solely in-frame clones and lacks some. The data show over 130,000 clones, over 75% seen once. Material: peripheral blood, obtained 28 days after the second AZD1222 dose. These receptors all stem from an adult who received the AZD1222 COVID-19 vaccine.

The CDR3 DNA sequence: TGTGCCAGCAGTCGGATAACAGGGGACTACGAGCAGTACTTC. It translates to CASSRITGDYEQYF. V gene TRBV6-5 combines with J gene TRBJ2-7, with 7 nucleotides matching TRBD1. This CDR3 has 14 amino acids. Germline-derived CDR1 and CDR2 are MNHEY and SVGAGI. Trimming cost V 5 bases and J 3 bases; bases outside gene matches: 7.

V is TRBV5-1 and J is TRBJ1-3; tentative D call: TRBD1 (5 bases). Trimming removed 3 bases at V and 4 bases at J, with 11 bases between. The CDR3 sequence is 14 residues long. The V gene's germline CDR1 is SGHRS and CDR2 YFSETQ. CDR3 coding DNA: TGCGCCAGCAGCTCTAGGGACCGAGGAAACACCATATATTTT. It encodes CASSSRDRGNTIYF.

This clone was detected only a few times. Written as DNA, the CDR3 is TGTGCCAGCAGTGGCGAGACCCGATATGAAGCTTTCTTT. Its translation: CASSGETRYEAFF. The chain couples TRBV27 to TRBJ1-1; D not certain. V lost 5 bases and J lost 7, with 14 bases in between. This CDR3 is 13 amino acids long. The germline V gene encodes CDR1 MNHEY and CDR2 SMNVEV (reference sequence).

This chain's CDR3 is CASSPGRIEAFF. The CDR3 DNA is TGTGCCAGCAGTCCGGGCCGGATTGAAGCTTTCTTT. The chain has TRBV28 and TRBJ1-1; no clear D gene. The CDR3 contains 12 residues. V was clipped by 5 bases and J by 7 bases, with 11 bases between them. Germline values: CDR1 MDHEN, CDR2 SYDVKM.

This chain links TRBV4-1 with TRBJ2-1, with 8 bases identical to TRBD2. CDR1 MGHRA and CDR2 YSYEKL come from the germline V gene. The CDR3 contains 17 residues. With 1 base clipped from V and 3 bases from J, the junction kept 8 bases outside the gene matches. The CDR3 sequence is CASSQGGGGRFYNEQFF. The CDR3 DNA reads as TGCGCCAGCAGCCAAGGTGGTGGCGGGAGGTTCTACAATGAGCAGTTCTTC.

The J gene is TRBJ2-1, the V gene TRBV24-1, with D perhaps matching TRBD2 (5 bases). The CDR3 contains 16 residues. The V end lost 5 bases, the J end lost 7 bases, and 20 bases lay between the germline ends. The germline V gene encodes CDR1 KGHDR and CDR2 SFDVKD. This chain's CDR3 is CATSGPPGSRANEQFF. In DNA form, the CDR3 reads TGTGCCACCAGTGGGCCCCCGGGAAGTCGGGCGAATGAGCAGTTCTTC.

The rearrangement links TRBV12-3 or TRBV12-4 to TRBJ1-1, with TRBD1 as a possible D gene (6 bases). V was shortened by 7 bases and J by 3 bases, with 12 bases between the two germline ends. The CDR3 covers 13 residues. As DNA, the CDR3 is TGTGCCAGCAACCGGGACATCTACACTGAAGCTTTCTTT. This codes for CASNRDIYTEAFF.

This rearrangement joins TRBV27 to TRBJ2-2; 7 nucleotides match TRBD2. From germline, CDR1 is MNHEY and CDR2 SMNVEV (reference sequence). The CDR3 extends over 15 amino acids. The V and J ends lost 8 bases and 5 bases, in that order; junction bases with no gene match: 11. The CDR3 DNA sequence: TGTGCCAGCCATGGCGGACTAGTCGGGACCGGGGAGCTGTTTTTT. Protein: CASHGGLVGTGELFF.

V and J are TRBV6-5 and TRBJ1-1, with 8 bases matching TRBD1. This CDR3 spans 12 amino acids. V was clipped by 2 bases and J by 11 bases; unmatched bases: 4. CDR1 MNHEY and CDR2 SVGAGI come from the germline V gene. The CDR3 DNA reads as TGTGCCAGCAGTTACCGGACAGGGACTGCTTTCTTT. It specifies CASSYRTGTAFF.

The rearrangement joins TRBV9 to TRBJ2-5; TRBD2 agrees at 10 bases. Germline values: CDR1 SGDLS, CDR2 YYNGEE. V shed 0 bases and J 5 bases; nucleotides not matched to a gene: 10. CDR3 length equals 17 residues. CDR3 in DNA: TGTGCCAGCAGCGTAGACCCCCTAGCGGGAGTTCACGAGACCCAGTACTTC. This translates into CASSVDPLAGVHETQYF.

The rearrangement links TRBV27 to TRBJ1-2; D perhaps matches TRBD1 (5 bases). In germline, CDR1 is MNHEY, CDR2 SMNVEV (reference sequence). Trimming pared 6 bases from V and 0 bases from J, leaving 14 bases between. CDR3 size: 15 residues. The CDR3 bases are TGTGCCAGCAGACCTAGCGGCAGGGCTAACTATGGCTACACCTTC. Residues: CASRPSGRANYGYTF.

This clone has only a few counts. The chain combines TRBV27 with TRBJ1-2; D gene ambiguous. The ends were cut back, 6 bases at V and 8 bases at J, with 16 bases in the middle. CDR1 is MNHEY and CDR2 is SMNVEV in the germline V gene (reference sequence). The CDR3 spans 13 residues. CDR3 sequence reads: CASSPTAPRGYTF. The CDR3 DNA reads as TGTGCCAGCAGCCCGACTGCCCCGAGGGGCTACACCTTC.

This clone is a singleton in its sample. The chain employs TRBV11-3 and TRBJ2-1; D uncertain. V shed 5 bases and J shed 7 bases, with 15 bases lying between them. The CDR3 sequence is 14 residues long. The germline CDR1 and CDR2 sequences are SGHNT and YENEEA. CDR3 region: CASSPDGPENEQFF. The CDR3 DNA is TGTGCCAGCAGCCCAGATGGTCCCGAGAATGAGCAGTTCTTC.

This chain's CDR3 is CASSPAGGAGEAFF. CDR3 coding DNA: TGTGCCAGCTCACCAGCAGGCGGGGCCGGTGAAGCTTTCTTT. V usage is TRBV18 and J usage is TRBJ1-1; perhaps TRBD1 as D (5 bases). Per the germline V gene, CDR1 is KGHSH and CDR2 is LQKENI. This CDR3 contains 14 residues. Trimming removed 2 bases from V and 7 bases from J, with 14 bases in between.

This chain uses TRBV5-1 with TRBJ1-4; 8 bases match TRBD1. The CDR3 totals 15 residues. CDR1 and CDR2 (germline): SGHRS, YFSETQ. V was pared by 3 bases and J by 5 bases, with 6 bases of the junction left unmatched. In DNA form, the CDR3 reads TGCGCCAGCAGCTGGGGGGACAGGCAAAATGAAAAACTGTTTTTT. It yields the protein CASSWGDRQNEKLFF.

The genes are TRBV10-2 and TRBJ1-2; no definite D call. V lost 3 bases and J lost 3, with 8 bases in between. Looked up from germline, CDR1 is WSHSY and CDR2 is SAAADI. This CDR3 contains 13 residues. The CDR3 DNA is TGCGCCAGCAGTGACACTGGAGACTATGGCTACACCTTC. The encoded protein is CASSDTGDYGYTF.

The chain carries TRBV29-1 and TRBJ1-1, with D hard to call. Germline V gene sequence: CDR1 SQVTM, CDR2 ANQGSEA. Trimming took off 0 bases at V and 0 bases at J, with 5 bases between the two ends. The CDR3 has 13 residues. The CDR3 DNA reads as TGCAGCGTTGAAGACGGCATGAACACTGAAGCTTTCTTT. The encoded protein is CSVEDGMNTEAFF.

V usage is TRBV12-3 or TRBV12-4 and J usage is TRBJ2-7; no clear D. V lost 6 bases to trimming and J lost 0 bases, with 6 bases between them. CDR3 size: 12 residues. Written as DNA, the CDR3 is TGTGCCAGCAGCCTGCACTCCTACGAGCAGTACTTC. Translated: CASSLHSYEQYF.

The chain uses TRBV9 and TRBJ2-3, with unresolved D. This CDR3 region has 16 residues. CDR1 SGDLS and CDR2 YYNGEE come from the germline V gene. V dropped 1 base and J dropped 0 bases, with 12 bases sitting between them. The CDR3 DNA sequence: TGTGCCAGCAGCGTAAGGCAGTCTCATAGCACAGATACGCAGTATTTT. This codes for CASSVRQSHSTDTQYF.

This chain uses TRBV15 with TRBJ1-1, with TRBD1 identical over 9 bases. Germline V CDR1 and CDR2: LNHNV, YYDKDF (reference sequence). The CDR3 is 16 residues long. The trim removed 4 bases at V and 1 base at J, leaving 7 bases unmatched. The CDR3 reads CATSTLGTGRNTEAFF. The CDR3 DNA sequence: TGTGCCACCAGCACCTTGGGGACAGGGAGGAACACTGAAGCTTTCTTT.

CDR3 in DNA: TGTGCCACCAGTGATTTCGAGGATCAGCCCCAGCATTTT. Residues: CATSDFEDQPQHF. This chain connects TRBV24-1 to TRBJ1-5, with D unresolved. Germline lookup yields CDR1 KGHDR and CDR2 SFDVKD. This CDR3 region has 13 residues. V was pared by 1 base and J by 5 bases, with 5 bases between.

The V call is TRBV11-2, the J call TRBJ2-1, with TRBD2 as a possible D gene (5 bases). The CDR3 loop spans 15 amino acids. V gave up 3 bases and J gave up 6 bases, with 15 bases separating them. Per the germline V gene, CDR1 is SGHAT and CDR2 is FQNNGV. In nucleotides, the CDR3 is TGTGCCAGCAGCTTCCTCGGACTCGAGGCCAATGAGCAGTTCTTC. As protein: CASSFLGLEANEQFF.

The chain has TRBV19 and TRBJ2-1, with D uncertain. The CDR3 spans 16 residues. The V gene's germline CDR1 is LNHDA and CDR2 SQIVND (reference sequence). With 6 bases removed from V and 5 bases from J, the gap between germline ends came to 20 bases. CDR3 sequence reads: CASSTIRFLVHNEQFF. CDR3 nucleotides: TGTGCCAGTAGCACCATTAGGTTTCTAGTTCACAATGAGCAGTTCTTC.

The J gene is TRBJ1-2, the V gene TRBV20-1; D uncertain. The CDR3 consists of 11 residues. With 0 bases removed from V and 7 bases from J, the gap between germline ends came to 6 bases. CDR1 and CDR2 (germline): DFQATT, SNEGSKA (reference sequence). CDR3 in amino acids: CSARDEGGYTF. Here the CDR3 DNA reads TGCAGTGCTAGAGATGAAGGTGGCTACACCTTC.

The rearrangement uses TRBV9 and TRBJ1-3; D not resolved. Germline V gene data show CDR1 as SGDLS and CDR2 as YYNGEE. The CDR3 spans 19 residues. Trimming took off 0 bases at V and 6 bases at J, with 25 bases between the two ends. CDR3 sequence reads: CASSVVSAADTLLENTIYF. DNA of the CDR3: TGTGCCAGCAGCGTAGTGAGTGCAGCAGACACCTTGTTGGAAAACACCATATATTTT.

The CDR3 here is CASSSPSGGFGYEQYF. The CDR3 DNA reads TGTGCCAGCAGTTCCCCTAGCGGGGGCTTTGGATACGAGCAGTACTTC. The gene calls are TRBV27 and TRBJ2-7; TRBD2 agrees at 10 bases. Germline loops: CDR1 MNHEY, CDR2 SMNVEV (reference sequence). This CDR3 is built from 16 residues. V dropped 4 bases and J dropped 4; count of bases not matched to a gene: 10.

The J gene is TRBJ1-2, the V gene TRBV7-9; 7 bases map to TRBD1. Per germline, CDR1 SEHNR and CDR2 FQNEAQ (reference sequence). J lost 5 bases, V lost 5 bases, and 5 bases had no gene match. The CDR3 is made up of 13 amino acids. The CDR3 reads CASSRTGIYGYTF. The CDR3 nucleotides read TGTGCCAGCAGCCGGACAGGCATTTATGGCTACACCTTC.